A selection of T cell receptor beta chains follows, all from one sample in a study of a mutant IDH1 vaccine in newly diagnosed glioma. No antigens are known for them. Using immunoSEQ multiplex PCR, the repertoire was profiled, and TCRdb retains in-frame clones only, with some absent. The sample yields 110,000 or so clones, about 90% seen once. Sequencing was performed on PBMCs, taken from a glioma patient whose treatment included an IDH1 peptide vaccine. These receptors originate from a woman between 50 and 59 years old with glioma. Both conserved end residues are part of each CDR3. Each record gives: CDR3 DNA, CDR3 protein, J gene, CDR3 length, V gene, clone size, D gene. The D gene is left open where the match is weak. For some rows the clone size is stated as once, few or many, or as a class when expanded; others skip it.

TGTGCCAGCAGCTTCGGCCCTCGTCTAGCGGGAGATGAGAGCTCCTACAATGAGCAGTTCTTC,CASSFGPRLAGDESSYNEQFF,TRBJ2-1,21,TRBV7-3,-,TRBD2
TGTGCCACGCGGCTCATGAACACTGAAGCTTTCTTT,CATRLMNTEAFF,TRBJ1-1,12,TRBV6-5,few,-
TGTGCCAGCAGTTTATCAGGAGGGGGCAATGAGCAGTTCTTC,CASSLSGGGNEQFF,TRBJ2-1,14,TRBV27,-,-
TGTGCCAGCAGCCAAACAGATACGCAGTATTTT,CASSQTDTQYF,TRBJ2-3,11,TRBV4-2,-,-
TGTGCCAGCAGCTTTTCAGGGGGATCCTACGAGCAGTACTTC,CASSFSGGSYEQYF,TRBJ2-7,14,TRBV5-5,-,TRBD1
TGTGCCAGCAGTCGATACCGGGGACAGGGAGCCGGGGAGCTGTTTTTT,CASSRYRGQGAGELFF,TRBJ2-2,16,TRBV28,-,TRBD1
TGTGCCAGCAGTTTACAGGGCCCTAGCACAGATACGCAGTATTTT,CASSLQGPSTDTQYF,TRBJ2-3,15,TRBV28,-,-
TGTGCCTGGAGTGTACTGGGGGGCTATGGCTACACCTTC,CAWSVLGGYGYTF,TRBJ1-2,13,TRBV30,-,-
TGCAGCGCCCGAAATGAAAAACTGTTTTTT,CSARNEKLFF,TRBJ1-4,10,TRBV20-1,-,-
TGTGCCAGCAGTCCCCCGAGGGAAAAACTGTTTTTT,CASSPPREKLFF,TRBJ1-4,12,TRBV28,-,-
TGTGCGAAGGCAATAAGCTCCTACAATGAGCAGTTCTTC,CAKAISSYNEQFF,TRBJ2-1,13,TRBV30,-,-
TGTGCCAGCAGCCAAGAAGGGGTGGCCGGCTTCGAGCAGTACTTC,CASSQEGVAGFEQYF,TRBJ2-7,15,TRBV4-2,-,-
TGTGCCTGGGGTAAGAACACTGAAGCTTTCTTT,CAWGKNTEAFF,TRBJ1-1,11,TRBV30,-,-
TGTGCCAGCTCCCCGCCGGGACTGAGCACAGATACGCAGTATTTT,CASSPPGLSTDTQYF,TRBJ2-3,15,TRBV18,-,-
TGTGCCAGCAGCCCTGGACTAAGCGGGAACTACGAGCAGTACTTC,CASSPGLSGNYEQYF,TRBJ2-7,15,TRBV4-2,-,TRBD2
TGTGCCAGCAGCTTGGGGCTAGCGAACGTGTACAATGAGCAGTTCTTC,CASSLGLANVYNEQFF,TRBJ2-1,16,TRBV7-9,once,-
TGTGCCAGCACTCTCCGAATTAATCAGCCCCAGCATTTT,CASTLRINQPQHF,TRBJ1-5,13,TRBV6-6,-,-
TGTGCCAGCAGCTCGATACAGGGACCGAACACCGGGGAGCTGTTTTTT,CASSSIQGPNTGELFF,TRBJ2-2,16,TRBV11-2,-,-
TGTGCCAGCACGAGCGGGGCAAACTATGGCTACACCTTC,CASTSGANYGYTF,TRBJ1-2,13,TRBV28,-,-
TGTGCCAGCAGCTTTCCGGGGGGGAACACTGAAGCTTTCTTT,CASSFPGGNTEAFF,TRBJ1-1,14,TRBV7-9,once,-
TGTGCCAGCAGCTTCGACATCAATCAGCCCCAGCATTTT,CASSFDINQPQHF,TRBJ1-5,13,TRBV7-9,-,-
TGTGCCAGCAGCTTAACAGGGGTGTCTGGCTACACCTTC,CASSLTGVSGYTF,TRBJ1-2,13,TRBV7-3,-,-
TGTGCCAGCAGTGCCGGGGACAGGGGAAATAATGAGCAGTTCTTC,CASSAGDRGNNEQFF,TRBJ2-1,15,TRBV6-5,-,TRBD1
TGTGCCACATGGGGCCGGTACTATGGCTACACCTTC,CATWGRYYGYTF,TRBJ1-2,12,TRBV27,-,-
TGTGCCAGCTCACCACCATTACAGGGACCCATGAACACTGAAGCTTTCTTT,CASSPPLQGPMNTEAFF,TRBJ1-1,17,TRBV18,once,-
TGCGCCAGCGGTAGACAGGGGACGGAGCCCCAGCATTTT,CASGRQGTEPQHF,TRBJ1-5,13,TRBV10-2,few,TRBD1
TGTGCCAGCAGCTTAGCGGCGAATCAGCCCCAGCATTTT,CASSLAANQPQHF,TRBJ1-5,13,TRBV7-8,-,-
TGTGCCAGCAGCTTAACCCAAGCATCAGATACGCAGTATTTT,CASSLTQASDTQYF,TRBJ2-3,14,TRBV7-3,-,-
TGTGCCAGCAGGCAGGGAGTACCCCTGAACTATGGCTACACCTTC,CASRQGVPLNYGYTF,TRBJ1-2,15,TRBV28,-,-
TGTGCCACCTCGGATGGGGCCAACGTCCTGACTTTC,CATSDGANVLTF,TRBJ2-6,12,TRBV6-4,-,-
TGTGCCACCAGCTCCCGGGGCTACGAGCAGTACTTC,CATSSRGYEQYF,TRBJ2-7,12,TRBV15,-,-
TGTGCCAGCAGCCTCTCGGGAAGGGGCCCCTATGGCTACACCTTC,CASSLSGRGPYGYTF,TRBJ1-2,15,TRBV16,-,-
TGTGCCAGCTCACCAAGGCAGGGGGCTAAAGAGCAGTACTTC,CASSPRQGAKEQYF,TRBJ2-7,14,TRBV18,once,TRBD1
TGTGCCAGCAGGGATGGAAATCAGCCCCAGCATTTT,CASRDGNQPQHF,TRBJ1-5,12,TRBV6-5,-,-
TGTGCCAGCAGCGTAAGCAGGTCCTATGGCTACACCTTC,CASSVSRSYGYTF,TRBJ1-2,13,TRBV9,-,-
TGCGCCAGCAGCTTGGGGTTCTCTGGAAACACCATATATTTT,CASSLGFSGNTIYF,TRBJ1-3,14,TRBV5-1,-,-
TGTGCCAGCAGCCGAAATCAGTGGGAGACCCAGTACTTC,CASSRNQWETQYF,TRBJ2-5,13,TRBV7-3,-,-
TGTGCCAGCTCACCACTTCCGGATCAAGAGACCCAGTACTTC,CASSPLPDQETQYF,TRBJ2-5,14,TRBV18,-,-
TGTGCCAGCAGCTTTGGGGGAGCTAATAATTCACCCCTCCACTTT,CASSFGGANNSPLHF,TRBJ1-6,15,TRBV5-8,-,-
TGTGCCAGCAGTGAGATTGGGGGCACTGAAGCTTTCTTT,CASSEIGGTEAFF,TRBJ1-1,13,TRBV2,-,-
TGTGCCAGTAGTGACATCGGGGGCGCCCCGTACGAGCAGTACTTC,CASSDIGGAPYEQYF,TRBJ2-7,15,TRBV19,-,-
TGTGCCAGCGCAGTTAGCAATGAGCAGTTCTTC,CASAVSNEQFF,TRBJ2-1,11,TRBV9,-,-
TGTGCCAGTAGTATTGCCCATAGGGAGACCCAGTACTTC,CASSIAHRETQYF,TRBJ2-5,13,TRBV19,-,-
TGTGCCAGCAGTCACGACAGGGTTCTATACGAGCAGTACTTC,CASSHDRVLYEQYF,TRBJ2-7,14,TRBV6-6,-,TRBD1
TGTGCCAGCTCACCGGCTACCGGAACCGGGGAGCTGTTTTTT,CASSPATGTGELFF,TRBJ2-2,14,TRBV18,-,-